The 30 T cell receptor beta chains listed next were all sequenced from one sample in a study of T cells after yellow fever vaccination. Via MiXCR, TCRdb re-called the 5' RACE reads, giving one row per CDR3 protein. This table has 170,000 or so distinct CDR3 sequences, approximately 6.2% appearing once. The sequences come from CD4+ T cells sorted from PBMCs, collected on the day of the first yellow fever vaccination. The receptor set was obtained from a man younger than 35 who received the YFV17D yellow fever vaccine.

The CDR3 sequence: CASTEDRAEAFF. In nucleotides, the CDR3 is TGTGCCAGCACCGAGGACAGGGCTGAAGCTTTCTTT. V is TRBV6-2 or TRBV6-3 and J is TRBJ1-1; 8 positions match TRBD1. In germline, CDR1 is MNHEY, CDR2 SVGEGT. V was pared by 7 bases and J by 6 bases, with 4 bases of the junction left unmatched. The CDR3 loop spans 12 amino acids.

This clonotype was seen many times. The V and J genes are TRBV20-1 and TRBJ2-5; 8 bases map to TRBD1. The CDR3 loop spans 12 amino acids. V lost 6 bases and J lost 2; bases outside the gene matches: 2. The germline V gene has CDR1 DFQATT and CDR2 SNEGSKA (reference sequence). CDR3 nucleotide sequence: TGCAGTGCAACAGGGGGGCAAGAGACCCAGTACTTC. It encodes CSATGGQETQYF.

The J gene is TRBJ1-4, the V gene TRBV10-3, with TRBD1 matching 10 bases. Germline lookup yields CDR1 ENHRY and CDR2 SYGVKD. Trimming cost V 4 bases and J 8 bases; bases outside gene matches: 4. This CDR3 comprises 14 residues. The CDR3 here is CAISAGQGGEKLFF. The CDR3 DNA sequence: TGTGCCATCAGTGCCGGACAGGGGGGGGAAAAACTGTTTTTT.

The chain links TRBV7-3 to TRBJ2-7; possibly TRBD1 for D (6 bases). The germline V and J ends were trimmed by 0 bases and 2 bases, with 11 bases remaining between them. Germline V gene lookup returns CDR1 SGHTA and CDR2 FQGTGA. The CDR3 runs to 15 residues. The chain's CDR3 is CASSLTSAGAYEQYF. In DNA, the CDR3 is TGTGCCAGCAGCTTAACATCCGCAGGGGCCTACGAGCAGTACTTC.

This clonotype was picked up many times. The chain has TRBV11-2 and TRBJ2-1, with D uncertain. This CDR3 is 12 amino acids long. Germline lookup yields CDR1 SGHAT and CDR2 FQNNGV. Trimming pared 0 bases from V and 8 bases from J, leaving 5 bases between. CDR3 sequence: CASSLDVDEQFF. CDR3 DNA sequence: TGTGCCAGCAGCTTAGACGTGGATGAGCAGTTCTTC.

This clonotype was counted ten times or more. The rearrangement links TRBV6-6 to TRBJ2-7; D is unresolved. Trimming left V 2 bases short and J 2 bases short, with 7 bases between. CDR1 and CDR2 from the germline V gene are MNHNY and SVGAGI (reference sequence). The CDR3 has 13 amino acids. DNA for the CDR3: TGTGCCAGCAGTTACCTCCACGCCTACGAGCAGTACGTC. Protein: CASSYLHAYEQYV.

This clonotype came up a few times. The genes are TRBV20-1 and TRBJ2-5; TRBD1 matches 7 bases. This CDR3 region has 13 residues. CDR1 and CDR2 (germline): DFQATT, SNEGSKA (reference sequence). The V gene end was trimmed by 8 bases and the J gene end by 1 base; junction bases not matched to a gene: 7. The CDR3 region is CSSTGLRQETQYF. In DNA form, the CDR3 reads TGCAGTTCGACAGGGCTTCGCCAAGAGACCCAGTACTTC.

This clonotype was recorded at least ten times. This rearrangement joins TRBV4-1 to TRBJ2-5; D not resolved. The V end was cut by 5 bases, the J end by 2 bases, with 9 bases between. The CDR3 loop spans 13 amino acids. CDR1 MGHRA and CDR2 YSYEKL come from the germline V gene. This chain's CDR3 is CASSVIEQETQYF. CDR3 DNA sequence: TGCGCCAGCAGCGTTATCGAGCAAGAGACCCAGTACTTC.

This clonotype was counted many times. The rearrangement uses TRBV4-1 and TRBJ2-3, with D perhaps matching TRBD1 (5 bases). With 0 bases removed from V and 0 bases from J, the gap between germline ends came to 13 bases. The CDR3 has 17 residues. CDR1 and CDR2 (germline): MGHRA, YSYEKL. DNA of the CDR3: TGCGCCAGCAGCCAAGATGTGACAGCCGCTAGCACAGATACGCAGTATTTT. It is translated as CASSQDVTAASTDTQYF.

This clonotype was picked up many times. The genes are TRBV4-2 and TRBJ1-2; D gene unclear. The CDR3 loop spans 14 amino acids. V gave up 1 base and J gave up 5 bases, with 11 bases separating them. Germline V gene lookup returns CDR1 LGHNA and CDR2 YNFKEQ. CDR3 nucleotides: TGTGCCAGCAGCCAAGTCGCGGAAGTTTATGGCTACACCTTC. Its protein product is CASSQVAEVYGYTF.

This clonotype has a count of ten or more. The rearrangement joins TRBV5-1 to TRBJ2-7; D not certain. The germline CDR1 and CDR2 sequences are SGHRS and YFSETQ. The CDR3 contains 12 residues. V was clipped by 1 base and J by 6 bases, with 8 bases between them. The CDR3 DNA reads TGCGCCAGCAGCTTGTACGCTTCCGAGCAGTACTTC. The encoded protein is CASSLYASEQYF.

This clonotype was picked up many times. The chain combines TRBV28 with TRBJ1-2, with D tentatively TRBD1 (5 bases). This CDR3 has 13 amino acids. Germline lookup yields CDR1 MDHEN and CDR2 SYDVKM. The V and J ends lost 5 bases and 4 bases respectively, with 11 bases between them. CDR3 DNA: TGTGCCAGCAGTCCGGGGCCCCTCTATGGCTACACCTTC. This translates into CASSPGPLYGYTF.

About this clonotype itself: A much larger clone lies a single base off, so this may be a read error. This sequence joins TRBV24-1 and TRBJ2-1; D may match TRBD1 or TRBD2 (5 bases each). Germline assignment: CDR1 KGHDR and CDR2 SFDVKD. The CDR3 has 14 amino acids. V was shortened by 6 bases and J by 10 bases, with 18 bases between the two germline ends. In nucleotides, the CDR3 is TGTGCCACCAGTCGCGCCCCCGCCAGGGAGGAGCAGTTCTTC. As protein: CATSRAPAREEQFF.

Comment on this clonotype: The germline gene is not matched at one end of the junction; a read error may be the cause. The CDR3 DNA is TGCACTGCTGACCCCACTAGCGGGGGGGTCTACAATGAGCAGTTCTTC. This codes for CTADPTSGGVYNEQFF. The rearrangement uses TRBV20-1 and TRBJ2-1; TRBD2 aligns across 13 bases. The CDR3 runs to 16 residues. Germline CDR1 and CDR2: DFQATT and SNEGSKA (reference sequence).

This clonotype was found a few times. CDR3 in DNA: TGTGCCAGCAGCTATGCCGGGCCCACAGATACGCAGTATTTT. It is translated as CASSYAGPTDTQYF. The chain uses TRBV7-2 and TRBJ2-3; D uncertain. Germline assignment: CDR1 SGHTA and CDR2 FQGNSA. The CDR3 is 14 residues long. V lost 4 bases and J lost 2, with 10 bases in between.

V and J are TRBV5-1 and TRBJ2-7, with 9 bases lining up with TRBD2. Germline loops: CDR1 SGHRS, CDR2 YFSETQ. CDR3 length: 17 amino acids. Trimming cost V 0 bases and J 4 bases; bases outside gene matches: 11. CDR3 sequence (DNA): TGCGCCAGCAGCTTGGCCCCTCTAGCGGGGCAGCCGTACGAGCAGTACGTC. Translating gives CASSLAPLAGQPYEQYV.

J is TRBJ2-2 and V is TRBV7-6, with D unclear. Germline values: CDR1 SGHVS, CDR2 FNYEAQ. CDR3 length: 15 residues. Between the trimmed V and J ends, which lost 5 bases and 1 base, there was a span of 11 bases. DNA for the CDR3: TGTGCCAGCAGCGACGCACCGGTGAACACCGGGGAGCTGTTTTTT. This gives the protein CASSDAPVNTGELFF. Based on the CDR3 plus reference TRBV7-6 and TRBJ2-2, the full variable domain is GAGVSQSPRYKVTKRGQDVALRCDPISGHVSLYWYRQALGQGPEFLTYFNYEAQQDKSGLPNDRFSAERPEGSISTLTIQRTEQRDSAMYRCASSDAPVNTGELFFGEGSRLTVL.

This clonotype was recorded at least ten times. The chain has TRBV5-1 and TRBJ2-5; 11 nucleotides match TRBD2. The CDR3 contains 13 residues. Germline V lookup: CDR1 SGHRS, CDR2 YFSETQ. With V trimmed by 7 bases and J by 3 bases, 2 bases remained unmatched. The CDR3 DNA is TGCGCCAGCGGGACTAGCGGTAAAGAGACCCAGTACTTC. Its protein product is CASGTSGKETQYF.

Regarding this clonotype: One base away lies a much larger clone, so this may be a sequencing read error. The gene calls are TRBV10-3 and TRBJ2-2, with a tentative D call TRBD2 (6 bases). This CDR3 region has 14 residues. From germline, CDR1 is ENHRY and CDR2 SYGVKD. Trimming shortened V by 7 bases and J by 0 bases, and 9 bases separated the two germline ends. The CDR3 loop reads CAIKGGTNTGELFF. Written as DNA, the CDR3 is TGTGCCATCAAGGGCGGGACGAACACCGGGGAGCTGTTTTTT.

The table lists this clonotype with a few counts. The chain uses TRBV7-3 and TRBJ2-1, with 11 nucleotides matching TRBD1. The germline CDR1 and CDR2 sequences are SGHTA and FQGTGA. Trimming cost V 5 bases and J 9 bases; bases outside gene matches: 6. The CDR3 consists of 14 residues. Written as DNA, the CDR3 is TGTGCCAGCAGCGGGCCGGGACAGGGGGTTGAGCAGTTCTTC. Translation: CASSGPGQGVEQFF.

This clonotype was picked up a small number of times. CDR3: CASSSPGSSYEQYF. For the CDR3, the DNA is TGTGCCAGCAGTTCTCCAGGGAGCTCCTACGAGCAGTACTTC. The chain recombines TRBV6-5 with TRBJ2-7; D assignment may be TRBD1 or TRBD2 (5 bases each). The V and J ends lost 4 bases and 0 bases respectively, with 10 bases between them. The CDR3 is 14 residues long. CDR1 and CDR2 (germline): MNHEY, SVGAGI.

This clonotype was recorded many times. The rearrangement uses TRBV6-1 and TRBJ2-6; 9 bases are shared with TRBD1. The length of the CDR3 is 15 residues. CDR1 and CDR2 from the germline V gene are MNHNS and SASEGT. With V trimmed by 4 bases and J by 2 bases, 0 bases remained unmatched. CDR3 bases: TGTGCCAGCAGTGGACAGGGGGCTGGGGCCAACGTCCTGACTTTC. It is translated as CASSGQGAGANVLTF.

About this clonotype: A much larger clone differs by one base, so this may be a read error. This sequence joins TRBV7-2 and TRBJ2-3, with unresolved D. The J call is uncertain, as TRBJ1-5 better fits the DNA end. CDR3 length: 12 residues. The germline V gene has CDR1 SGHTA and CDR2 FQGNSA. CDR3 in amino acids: CASSSVVDTQHF. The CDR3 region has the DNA TGTGCCAGCAGCTCGGTGGTAGATACGCAGCATTTT.

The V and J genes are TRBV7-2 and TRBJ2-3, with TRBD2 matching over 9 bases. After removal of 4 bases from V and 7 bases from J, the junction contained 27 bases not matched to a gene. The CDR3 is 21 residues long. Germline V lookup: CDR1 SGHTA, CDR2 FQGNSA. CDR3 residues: CASSSETVWRRGGLVSNTQYF. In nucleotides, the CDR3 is TGTGCCAGCAGCTCCGAAACAGTATGGCGGCGGGGGGGCCTCGTATCAAATACGCAGTATTTT.

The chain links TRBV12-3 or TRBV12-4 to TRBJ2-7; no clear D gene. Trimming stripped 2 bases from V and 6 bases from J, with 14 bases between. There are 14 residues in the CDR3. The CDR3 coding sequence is TGTGCCAGCAGTTTACTCACGCCATTTACCGAGCAGTACTTC. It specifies CASSLLTPFTEQYF.

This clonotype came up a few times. This CDR3 reads CASSPGLASRPYQETQYF. As DNA, the CDR3 is TGCGCCAGCAGCCCGGGACTAGCCAGCCGACCGTACCAAGAGACCCAGTACTTC. V is TRBV4-3 and J is TRBJ2-5; 9 bases fit TRBD2. The V and J ends lost 4 bases and 0 bases, in that order; junction bases with no gene match: 12. The CDR3 runs to 18 residues. Germline V gene data show CDR1 as LGHNA and CDR2 as YSLEER.

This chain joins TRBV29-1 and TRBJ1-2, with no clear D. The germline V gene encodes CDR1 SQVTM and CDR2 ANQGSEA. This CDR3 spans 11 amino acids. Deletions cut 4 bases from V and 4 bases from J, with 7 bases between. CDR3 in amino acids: CSVGEFYGYTF. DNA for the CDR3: TGCAGCGTTGGGGAGTTCTATGGCTACACCTTC.

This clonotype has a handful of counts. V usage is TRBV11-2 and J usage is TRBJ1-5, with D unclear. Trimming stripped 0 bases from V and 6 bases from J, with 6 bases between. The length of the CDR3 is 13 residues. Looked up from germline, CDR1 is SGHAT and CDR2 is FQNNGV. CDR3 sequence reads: CASSLERSQPQHF. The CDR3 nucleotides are TGTGCCAGCAGCTTAGAGAGGAGTCAGCCCCAGCATTTT.

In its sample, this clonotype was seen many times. The CDR3 sequence is CASRDRGASYEQYV. The CDR3 DNA is TGTGCCAGCCGAGATAGGGGCGCTTCCTACGAGCAGTACGTC. V is TRBV2 and J is TRBJ2-7; D perhaps matches TRBD1 (5 bases). The germline gives CDR1 SNHLY, CDR2 FYNNEI. The V gene lost 8 bases and the J gene lost 1 base, with 15 bases spanning the gap. CDR3 length: 14 residues.

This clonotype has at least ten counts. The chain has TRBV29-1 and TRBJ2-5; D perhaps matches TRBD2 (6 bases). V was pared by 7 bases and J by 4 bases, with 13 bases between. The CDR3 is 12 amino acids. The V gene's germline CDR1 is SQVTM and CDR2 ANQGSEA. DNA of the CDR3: TGCAGCGCCGCCGGAGGGACAGAGACCCAGTACTTC. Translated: CSAAGGTETQYF.